Below, one TCR beta chain is given with its context. The antigen remains unidentified. Treatment: oral pan-JAK inhibitor, 5-10 mg twice daily. The sample originates from a study of CD8+ T cells in alopecia areata. The overall study: Those patients who were treated received oral tofacitinib, which was given at 5 to 10 mg twice daily for moderate-to-severe alopecia areata.

Following extraction, RNA underwent reverse transcription to cDNA, which served as the sequencing template. This table comes from immunoSEQ multiplex PCR, and its TCRdb copy is limited to in-frame clones, with some not included. The table includes around 270,000 clones, over 45% detected once. Study-wide findings and caveats: Sequencing of scalp samples also captures resident alphabeta T cells of normal skin.

CDR3 size: 14 residues. V lost 0 bases, J lost 8 bases, and 14 bases lay in between. Germline CDR1 SGHRS, CDR2 YFSETQ. Sequenced material: CD4+ T cells sorted from blood, taken at week 24, from a patient treated with tofacitinib. The source of this sequence is a human donor with alopecia areata. The V call is TRBV5-1, the J call TRBJ2-5; D is perhaps TRBD2 (7 bases). CDR3 sequence: CASSLDPGGPTQYF. The CDR3 DNA sequence: TGCGCCAGCAGCTTGGATCCGGGGGGCCCAACCCAGTACTTC.